The 19 T cell receptor beta chains below come from one sample, sequenced in a study of T-cell memory formation after mild COVID-19. Each CDR3 protein is one row after TCRdb ran MiXCR on the 5' RACE reads. The table records under 200,000 distinct CDR3 sequences, around 30% of them present only once. Material: PBMCs or a T cell subset sorted from them (not recorded which). The receptors originated from an adult woman who had mild COVID-19 (a few samples of this study predate the infection). Cell type and time point are not known.

This clonotype came up once. The chain joins TRBV6-2 or TRBV6-3 to TRBJ2-1; D is undetermined. CDR3 length: 12 residues. The germline CDR1 and CDR2 sequences are MNHEY and SVGEGT. V shed 4 bases and J shed 6 bases, with 7 bases lying between them. The CDR3 coding sequence is TGTGCCAGCAGTTGGTGGGGCAATGAGCAGTTCTTC. It translates to CASSWWGNEQFF.

The J gene is TRBJ2-5, the V gene TRBV12-3 or TRBV12-4; a weak D match, TRBD2 (7 bases). This CDR3 region has 13 residues. Trimming cost V 5 bases and J 4 bases, with 11 bases left between them. CDR3 residues: CASSGRGSETQYF. CDR3 sequence (DNA): TGTGCCAGCAGTGGGAGGGGGTCAGAGACCCAGTACTTC.

The gene calls are TRBV29-1 and TRBJ2-7; D remains unclear. V was shortened by 4 bases and J by 2 bases, with 12 bases between the two germline ends. The V gene's germline CDR1 is SQVTM and CDR2 ANQGSEA. The CDR3 sequence is 13 residues long. This CDR3 reads CSVVRAVTYEQYF. The CDR3 coding sequence is TGCAGCGTTGTTCGAGCCGTCACCTACGAGCAGTACTTC.

In its sample, this clonotype was seen a few times. The rearrangement uses TRBV7-2 and TRBJ2-4; 7 positions agree with TRBD1. Germline-derived CDR1 and CDR2 are SGHTA and FQGNSA. CDR3 length: 16 residues. J lost 6 bases, V lost 7 bases, and 15 bases had no gene match. CDR3 in amino acids: CASNQGGWAGRNIQYF. In DNA, the CDR3 is TGTGCCAGCAACCAAGGGGGCTGGGCAGGGAGAAACATTCAGTACTTC.

The chain has TRBV18 and TRBJ1-3; D uncertain. The CDR3 runs to 17 residues. Trimming removed 2 bases from V and 2 bases from J, with 16 bases in between. Germline V gene lookup returns CDR1 KGHSH and CDR2 LQKENI. CDR3 region: CASSPMRREKAGNTIYF. The CDR3 DNA is TGTGCCAGCTCACCAATGAGACGGGAGAAAGCTGGAAACACCATATATTTT.

This clonotype was counted a few times. J is TRBJ2-3 and V is TRBV12-3 or TRBV12-4, with 7 bases matching TRBD2. The CDR3 is 16 amino acids. V lost 5 bases to trimming and J lost 0 bases; unmatched junction nucleotides: 8. CDR3 sequence (DNA): TGTGCCAGCAGTCCACCCGCGGGAGCGAGCACAGATACGCAGTATTTT. Protein: CASSPPAGASTDTQYF.

The chain couples TRBV27 to TRBJ2-1; 7 bases map to TRBD2. This CDR3 is 14 amino acids long. Looked up from germline, CDR1 is MNHEY and CDR2 is SMNVEV (reference sequence). J was trimmed by 8 bases and V by 8 bases; bases with no gene match: 12. The CDR3 region is CASSLGGSHHEQFF. The DNA of the CDR3 is TGTGCCAGCTCCCTCGGCGGGAGCCATCATGAGCAGTTCTTC.

V and J are TRBV5-6 and TRBJ2-7; no firm D call. The ends were cut back, 0 bases at V and 3 bases at J, with 10 bases in the middle. The CDR3 totals 14 residues. Germline lookup yields CDR1 SGHDT and CDR2 YYEEEE. Written as DNA, the CDR3 is TGTGCCAGCAGCTTGGGTACTACTCGCTACGAGCAGTACTTC. It encodes CASSLGTTRYEQYF. The whole variable domain, filled in from reference TRBV5-6 and TRBJ2-7, reads DAGVTQSPTHLIKTRGQQVTLRCSPKSGHDTVSWYQQALGQGPQFIFQYYEEEERQRGNFPDRFSGHQFPNYSSELNVNALLLGDSALYLCASSLGTTRYEQYFGPGTRLTVT.

The chain uses TRBV27 and TRBJ2-1; 9 nucleotides agree with TRBD2. The CDR3 extends over 15 amino acids. V lost 4 bases, J lost 0 bases, and 1 base stayed unmatched. Germline V lookup: CDR1 MNHEY, CDR2 SMNVEV (reference sequence). CDR3 sequence: CASSSSGNSYNEQFF. Written as DNA, the CDR3 is TGTGCCAGCAGTTCTAGCGGGAACTCCTACAATGAGCAGTTCTTC.

This clonotype has only a few counts. The chain has TRBV9 and TRBJ2-2; D is unresolved. V dropped 0 bases and J dropped 4 bases, with 7 bases sitting between them. The germline CDR1 and CDR2 sequences are SGDLS and YYNGEE. This CDR3 has 14 residues. The CDR3 DNA reads TGTGCCAGCAGCGTAGGGGGTACCACCGGGGAGCTGTTTTTT. Translated, it gives CASSVGGTTGELFF.

This rearrangement joins TRBV5-6 to TRBJ1-5; 7 bases line up with TRBD1. V trimming: 3 bases; J trimming: 5 bases; junction bases outside the gene matches: 8. This CDR3 has 15 amino acids. CDR1 is SGHDT, CDR2 YYEEEE, per germline. CDR3 protein: CASSSDREYYQPQHF. CDR3 coding DNA: TGTGCCAGCAGCTCCGACAGGGAATACTATCAGCCCCAGCATTTT.

The genes are TRBV4-3 and TRBJ1-6; no clear D gene. Germline loops: CDR1 LGHNA, CDR2 YSLEER. The V gene lost 3 bases and the J gene lost 9 bases, with 18 bases spanning the gap. CDR3 length: 16 amino acids. CDR3 nucleotides: TGCGCCAGCAGCCATGATCGGGTGGGGTTAGGTTCACCCCTCCACTTT. This gives the protein CASSHDRVGLGSPLHF.

The sample holds a few counts of this clonotype. The rearrangement links TRBV2 to TRBJ1-5, with D unclear. The CDR3 spans 14 residues. The V gene lost 5 bases and the J gene lost 5 bases, with 13 bases spanning the gap. The germline V gene has CDR1 SNHLY and CDR2 FYNNEI. CDR3 amino acids: CASSTVPGDQPQHF. The CDR3 nucleotides read TGTGCCAGCAGTACGGTTCCGGGCGATCAGCCCCAGCATTTT. Full variable domain (remainder filled in from reference TRBV2 and TRBJ1-5): EPEVTQTPSHQVTQMGQEVILRCVPISNHLYFYWYRQILGQKVEFLVSFYNNEISEKSEIFDDQFSVERPDGSNFTLKIRSTKLEDSAMYFCASSTVPGDQPQHFGDGTRLSIL.

The V and J genes are TRBV15 and TRBJ2-1; no clear D. Germline V gives CDR1 LNHNV, CDR2 YYDKDF (reference sequence). This CDR3 contains 12 residues. The V end lost 6 bases, the J end lost 7 bases, and 10 bases lay between the germline ends. The CDR3 sequence: CATRGSMNEQFF. DNA of the CDR3: TGTGCCACCAGGGGTAGCATGAATGAGCAGTTCTTC. Full variable domain (missing parts from reference TRBV15 and TRBJ2-1): DAMVIQNPRYQVTQFGKPVTLSCSQTLNHNVMYWYQQKSSQAPKLLFHYYDKDFNNEADTPDNFQSRRPNTSFCFLDIRSPGLGDTAMYLCATRGSMNEQFFGPGTRLTVL.

The V gene is TRBV27, the J gene TRBJ2-6, with D possibly being TRBD2 (6 bases). The V gene's germline CDR1 is MNHEY and CDR2 SMNVEV (reference sequence). CDR3 length equals 15 residues. V was clipped by 3 bases and J by 2 bases, with 8 bases between them. This CDR3 reads CASSFWGAGANVLTF. The CDR3 DNA reads TGTGCCAGCAGTTTCTGGGGGGCTGGGGCCAACGTCCTGACTTTC.

This clonotype was detected only a few times. This CDR3 is CASSQRLAGVRYNEQFF. CDR3 nucleotide sequence: TGCGCCAGCAGCCAGAGACTAGCGGGGGTCCGGTACAATGAGCAGTTCTTC. The chain employs TRBV4-1 and TRBJ2-1; TRBD2 matches 12 bases. Germline-derived CDR1 and CDR2 are MGHRA and YSYEKL. This CDR3 contains 17 residues. V lost 3 bases and J lost 4; bases outside the gene matches: 7.

This clonotype was picked up many times. V gene TRBV5-1 combines with J gene TRBJ2-5; D not certain. The CDR3 runs 11 residues. V lost 1 base to trimming and J lost 5 bases, with 3 bases between them. In germline, CDR1 is SGHRS, CDR2 YFSETQ. This CDR3 reads CASSLTETQYF. Written as DNA, the CDR3 is TGCGCCAGCAGCTTGACGGAGACCCAGTACTTC. The whole variable domain, remainder taken from reference TRBV5-1 and TRBJ2-5, is KAGVTQTPRYLIKTRGQQVTLSCSPISGHRSVSWYQQTPGQGLQFLFEYFSETQRNKGNFPGRFSGRQFSNSRSEMNVSTLELGDSALYLCASSLTETQYFGPGTRLLVL.

This clonotype was picked up one time. J is TRBJ2-1 and V is TRBV20-1, with TRBD2 identical over 11 bases. There are 15 residues in the CDR3. Germline loops: CDR1 DFQATT, CDR2 SNEGSKA (reference sequence). The J segment lost 10 bases and the V segment lost 5 bases, leaving 13 bases of the junction unmatched. CDR3 in amino acids: CSALNSGRGYLEQFF. CDR3 in DNA: TGCAGTGCTCTAAATAGCGGGAGGGGTTATCTAGAGCAGTTCTTC.

In this sample, this clonotype turned up a few times. The V call is TRBV5-1, the J call TRBJ2-3; tentative D call: TRBD1 (7 bases). Germline CDR1 reads SGHRS; CDR2 reads YFSETQ. The CDR3 is 16 residues long. V lost 3 bases, J lost 1 base, and 15 bases lay in between. The CDR3 nucleotides read TGCGCCAGCAGCTCAGGGGGAGCGGGTCGCACAGATACGCAGTATTTT. Its translation is CASSSGGAGRTDTQYF.